The 10 T cell receptor beta chains reported below all come from one sample, sequenced in a study of regulatory T cells in long-lasting Graves disease. iRepertoire HTBI primers and Arm-PCR of CDR3 regions built TCR beta libraries. TCRdb redid the calling of the multiplex PCR reads with MiXCR, one entry per CDR3 protein. The table shows approximately 350,000 distinct CDR3 sequences, with 23% occurring only once. The time point: persistent/refractory GD, antithyroid drugs over 5 years with positive TRAb. Extracted PBMC RNA gave rise to the TCR library. Sample: peripheral blood mononuclear cells (PBMCs), taken when the disease was refractory, from a patient treated with antithyroid drugs. The receptor source for this set is a middle-aged woman with Graves disease.

This clonotype has a single count. Germline is not matched at one junction end, which may reflect a read error. This sequence joins TRBV28 and TRBJ1-1; 7 nucleotides match TRBD1. From germline, CDR1 is MDHEN and CDR2 SYDVKM. The CDR3 is made up of 15 amino acids. DNA for the CDR3: TGTGCCAGCAGCCACAGGGGTTTGATGAACACTGGAGCTTTCTTT. Its protein product is CASSHRGLMNTGAFF.

In this sample, this clonotype turned up a few times. The chain has TRBV7-9 and TRBJ1-1; D not certain. The germline V gene has CDR1 SEHNR and CDR2 FQNEAQ (reference sequence). This CDR3 comprises 13 residues. Trimming shortened V by 3 bases and J by 6 bases, and 11 bases separated the two germline ends. The DNA for the CDR3 is TGTGCCAGCAGCTTGGGCGGGGTGGCTGAAGCTTTCTTT. This sequence encodes CASSLGGVAEAFF.

On this clonotype: A much larger clone lies a single base off, so this may be a read error. The chain uses TRBV7-6 and TRBJ1-1, with D maybe TRBD1 (6 bases). The V gene lost 2 bases and the J gene lost 4 bases, with 14 bases spanning the gap. This CDR3 comprises 15 residues. Germline V gene sequence: CDR1 SGHVS, CDR2 FNYEAQ. The CDR3, as DNA: TGTGCCAGCAGCTTAACTGGGGGCGCGACCACTGAAGCTTTCTTT. This codes for CASSLTGGATTEAFF.

This clonotype was seen repeatedly, ten times or more. The chain has TRBV11-2 and TRBJ2-7; maybe TRBD2 (5 bases). CDR3 length: 14 residues. Trimming stripped 5 bases from V and 0 bases from J, with 11 bases between. CDR1 and CDR2 (germline): SGHAT, FQNNGV. CDR3 region: CASSPLGLSYEQYF. In nucleotides, the CDR3 is TGTGCCAGCAGCCCCCTCGGACTCTCCTACGAGCAGTACTTC.

There are many counts of this clonotype. V and J are TRBV29-1 and TRBJ1-1, with TRBD1 as a possible D gene (6 bases). The CDR3 length is 14 residues. Germline V gene sequence: CDR1 SQVTM, CDR2 ANQGSEA. V was cut by 7 bases and J by 0 bases, with 15 bases left in between. The DNA for the CDR3 is TGCAGCGCCACGGCCGACAGGTTGAACACTGAAGCTTTCTTT. Translating gives CSATADRLNTEAFF.

This clonotype was counted only a few times. The V call is TRBV20-1, the J call TRBJ2-7; maybe TRBD2 (6 bases). The length of the CDR3 is 17 residues. Germline-derived CDR1 and CDR2 are DFQATT and SNEGSKA (reference sequence). The CDR3 is CSLYPDRVRTDGGEQYF. CDR3 nucleotides: TGCAGCCTTTACCCGGATCGGGTCAGAACAGACGGGGGCGAGCAGTACTTC.

This clonotype was observed at least ten times. The CDR3 region is CASSADLNTEAFF. As DNA, the CDR3 is TGTGCCAGCAGTGCCGACCTAAACACTGAAGCTTTCTTT. The J gene is TRBJ1-1, the V gene TRBV2, with D uncertain. The CDR3 consists of 13 residues. CDR1 is SNHLY, CDR2 FYNNEI, per germline. Trimming took off 4 bases at V and 2 bases at J, with 8 bases between the two ends.

This chain links TRBV11-2 with TRBJ2-3; D gene unclear. Per germline, CDR1 SGHAT and CDR2 FQNNGV. The CDR3 length is 12 residues. Trimming removed 1 base from V and 6 bases from J, with 5 bases in between. CDR3 protein: CASSLGMDTQYF. CDR3 DNA sequence: TGTGCCAGCAGCTTAGGGATGGATACGCAGTATTTT. Supplemented by reference TRBV11-2 and TRBJ2-3, the full variable domain reads EAGVAQSPRYKIIEKRQSVAFWCNPISGHATLYWYQQILGQGPKLLIQFQNNGVVDDSQLPKDRFSAERLKGVDSTLKIQPAKLEDSAVYLCASSLGMDTQYFGPGTRLTVL.

There are a few counts of this clonotype. V and J are TRBV11-3 and TRBJ1-5; the match to TRBD1 covers 11 bases. Trimming at V came to 5 bases and at J to 6 bases, leaving 6 bases not matched to a gene. The CDR3 runs to 15 residues. The V gene's germline CDR1 is SGHNT and CDR2 YENEEA. The CDR3 here is CASSPRTGGFQPQHF. As DNA, the CDR3 is TGTGCCAGCAGCCCCCGGACAGGGGGCTTTCAGCCCCAGCATTTT.

The chain has TRBV20-1 and TRBJ2-1; no clear D gene. Per germline, CDR1 DFQATT and CDR2 SNEGSKA (reference sequence). Trimming left V 3 bases short and J 0 bases short, with 6 bases between. The CDR3 sequence is 13 residues long. CDR3 residues: CSARHNSYNEQFF. For the CDR3, the DNA is TGCAGTGCTAGGCATAACTCCTACAATGAGCAGTTCTTC.